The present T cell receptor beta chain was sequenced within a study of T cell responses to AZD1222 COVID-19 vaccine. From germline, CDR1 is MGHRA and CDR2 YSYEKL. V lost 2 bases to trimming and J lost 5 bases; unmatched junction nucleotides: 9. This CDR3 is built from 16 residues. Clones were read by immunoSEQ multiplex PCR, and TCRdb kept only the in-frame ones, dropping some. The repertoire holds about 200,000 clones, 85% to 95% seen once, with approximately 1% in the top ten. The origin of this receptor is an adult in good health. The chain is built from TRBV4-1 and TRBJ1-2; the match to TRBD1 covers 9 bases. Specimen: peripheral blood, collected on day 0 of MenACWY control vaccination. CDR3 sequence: CASSQTPGQGSYGYTF. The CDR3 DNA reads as TGCGCCAGCAGCCAAACACCGGGACAGGGATCGTATGGCTACACCTTC.